This T cell receptor (beta chain) was obtained from a study of human T cells and chemical hapten exposure. Study in general: 2% DPC was applied to about 2 cm by about 2 cm of upper inner arm skin for sensitization.

The V gene's germline CDR1 is MNHEY and CDR2 SVGAGI. Trimming cost V 2 bases and J 10 bases, with 17 bases left between them. This CDR3 region has 14 residues. The library gave individual cDNA molecules unique molecular identifiers. TCRdb ran MiXCR on the RACE reads and lists one entry per CDR3 protein. This sample has about 120,000 distinct CDR3 sequences, with roughly 13% found just once. The time point denotes: patch test 1, 2 weeks after DPC sensitization. Stated treatment: therapeutic diphenylcyclopropenone sensitization with weekly scalp DPC. The chain couples TRBV6-5 to TRBJ1-1; no definite D call. The clonotype was recovered from a man between 18 and 35 years old with alopecia areata. Some clones in this sample may be carry-over from other donors' samples. The sample in question was whole blood, obtained in connection with sensitization to the hapten diphenylcyclopropenone (DPC). The CDR3 sequence is CASSYQDKSIRAFF. The CDR3, as DNA: TGTGCCAGCAGTTACCAGGATAAATCGATACGAGCTTTCTTT.